The next 9 T cell receptor beta chains were all read from a single sample in a study of blood T cell repertoires in COVID-19. Profiled with immunoSEQ multiplex PCR; TCRdb holds only in-frame clones, not every one. The sample has under 200,000 clones, around 87% seen once. Sample: PBMCs or T cells enriched from blood (not recorded which). These receptor sequences come from a woman aged 50 to 65 who had recovered from COVID-19.

In this sample, this clone turned up once. V gene TRBV6-1 combines with J gene TRBJ2-1; TRBD2 agrees at 7 bases. CDR1 and CDR2 (germline): MNHNS, SASEGT. The CDR3 extends over 14 amino acids. The V segment lost 1 base and the J segment 6 bases; nucleotides outside the gene matches: 3. As DNA, the CDR3 is TGTGCCAGCAGTGAAGGGGGGGGAAGCAATGAGCAGTTCTTC. This gives the protein CASSEGGGSNEQFF.

This chain joins TRBV29-1 and TRBJ2-2; 9 bases align to TRBD1. The J segment lost 4 bases and the V segment lost 5 bases, leaving 8 bases of the junction unmatched. The CDR3 extends over 15 amino acids. Germline V CDR1 and CDR2: SQVTM, ANQGSEA. In DNA, the CDR3 is TGCAGCGTTTTCACAGGGGGCGCGGGCACCGGGGAGCTGTTTTTT. This gives the protein CSVFTGGAGTGELFF.

This clone was picked up a small number of times. The rearrangement uses TRBV5-1 and TRBJ1-1; a possible D gene is TRBD1 (5 bases). Trimming took 1 base from V and 3 from J, leaving 7 bases between them. This CDR3 comprises 13 residues. Germline V gene data show CDR1 as SGHRS and CDR2 as YFSETQ. The CDR3, as DNA: TGCGCCAGCAGCTTGTTAGGGGACACTGAAGCTTTCTTT. Amino acids: CASSLLGDTEAFF.

The chain recombines TRBV4-1 with TRBJ2-2; weak D call: TRBD1 (6 bases). V was pared by 3 bases and J by 3 bases, with 14 bases between. Germline CDR1 MGHRA, CDR2 YSYEKL. CDR3 length equals 16 residues. The CDR3 DNA sequence: TGCGCCAGCAGCCATGTCTCCGGACAGCACACCGGGGAGCTGTTTTTT. Translated: CASSHVSGQHTGELFF.

CDR3 in amino acids: CASSTQTSLAKGYTF. CDR3 nucleotide sequence: TGTGCCAGCAGCACCCAGACCTCCCTAGCGAAAGGCTACACCTTC. This sequence joins TRBV11-2 and TRBJ1-2; D gene ambiguous. The CDR3 runs to 15 residues. The V gene's germline CDR1 is SGHAT and CDR2 FQNNGV. The V and J ends lost 5 bases and 8 bases respectively, with 21 bases between them.

The chain joins TRBV7-8 to TRBJ2-1; 9 positions agree with TRBD2. Germline CDR1 SGHVS, CDR2 FQNEAQ. Unmatched junction bases numbered 5, after V lost 1 base and J lost 4 bases. The CDR3 covers 16 residues. CDR3 amino acids: CASSLVRSGSYNEQFF. The CDR3 nucleotides are TGTGCCAGCAGCTTAGTCCGTAGCGGGAGTTACAATGAGCAGTTCTTC.

This clone showed up just once. The V call is TRBV4-1, the J call TRBJ2-4, with D tentatively TRBD2 (6 bases). CDR1 and CDR2 from the germline V gene are MGHRA and YSYEKL. V lost 0 bases and J lost 2, with 23 bases in between. This CDR3 contains 20 residues. The CDR3 nucleotides read TGCGCCAGCAGCCAAGAAGATTTTCCGATGGAGGGGCGGCCCAAAAACATTCAGTACTTC. Translated, it gives CASSQEDFPMEGRPKNIQYF.

V usage is TRBV6-5 and J usage is TRBJ1-5; 10 bases map to TRBD1. J was trimmed by 4 bases and V by 0 bases; bases with no gene match: 3. The CDR3 spans 16 residues. Germline V gene sequence: CDR1 MNHEY, CDR2 SVGAGI. CDR3 sequence reads: CASSYSVGQGNQPQHF. CDR3 nucleotide sequence: TGTGCCAGCAGTTACTCAGTGGGACAGGGGAATCAGCCCCAGCATTTT.

The genes are TRBV19 and TRBJ2-2, with 8 bases matching TRBD1. This CDR3 has 12 amino acids. The trim removed 8 bases at V and 4 bases at J, leaving 0 bases unmatched. CDR1 and CDR2 from the germline V gene are LNHDA and SQIVND (reference sequence). CDR3 region: CASGQGTGELFF. In DNA form, the CDR3 reads TGTGCCAGTGGACAGGGCACCGGGGAGCTGTTTTTT.